These 11 T cell receptor beta chains came from one sample sequenced in a study of beta chain features in type 1 diabetes. Sequencing targeted expressed TCRB transcripts, as all isolated RNA had been reverse transcribed. Profiling relied on immunoSEQ multiplex PCR, and the TCRdb table lists in-frame clones only, not all of them. The table has about 160,000 clones, less than 9.5% seen once; the top ten hold about 2.5%. The sample taken for sequencing was central memory CD4+ T cells from blood. These receptor sequences come from a young woman in good health.

This clone has just a few counts. The same CDR3 arises from other DNA sequences in this sample as well. CDR3 sequence reads: CASSLLGGSNQPQHF. Written as DNA, the CDR3 is TGTGCCAGCAGCTTGCTGGGGGGGAGCAATCAGCCCCAGCATTTT. The rearrangement links TRBV5-6 to TRBJ1-5, with D possibly matching TRBD1 (5 bases). Trimming cost V 1 base and J 1 base, with 9 bases left between them. From germline, CDR1 is SGHDT and CDR2 YYEEEE. This CDR3 has 15 amino acids.

This clone was observed a few times. This chain connects TRBV11-2 to TRBJ1-1; no definite D call. The CDR3 spans 14 residues. The germline V gene has CDR1 SGHAT and CDR2 FQNNGV. Trimming cost V 0 bases and J 0 bases, with 5 bases left between them. The CDR3 sequence: CASSLDSLNTEAFF. CDR3 DNA: TGTGCCAGCAGCTTAGATAGTCTGAACACTGAAGCTTTCTTT. The whole variable domain, filled in from reference TRBV11-2 and TRBJ1-1, reads EAGVAQSPRYKIIEKRQSVAFWCNPISGHATLYWYQQILGQGPKLLIQFQNNGVVDDSQLPKDRFSAERLKGVDSTLKIQPAKLEDSAVYLCASSLDSLNTEAFFGQGTRLTVV.

V is TRBV7-9 and J is TRBJ1-1; weak D call: TRBD1 (6 bases). The length of the CDR3 is 14 residues. V lost 7 bases and J 0 bases, leaving 12 bases between the germline ends. The germline CDR1 and CDR2 sequences are SEHNR and FQNEAQ (reference sequence). CDR3 nucleotide sequence: TGTGCCAGCACCTACGGACAGTTGAACACTGAAGCTTTCTTT. Its translation is CASTYGQLNTEAFF.

This clone was seen a handful of times. J is TRBJ2-1 and V is TRBV5-1; 14 bases agree with TRBD2. Germline CDR1 reads SGHRS; CDR2 reads YFSETQ. With V trimmed by 1 base and J by 10 bases, 10 bases remained unmatched. This CDR3 contains 17 residues. This chain's CDR3 is CASSLKGLAGGFREQFF. DNA for the CDR3: TGCGCCAGCAGCTTGAAAGGACTAGCGGGAGGTTTTCGGGAGCAGTTCTTC.

V usage is TRBV30 and J usage is TRBJ2-5; TRBD2 matches 9 bases. Germline assignment: CDR1 GTSNPN and CDR2 SVGIG (reference sequence). This CDR3 contains 17 residues. The V gene end was trimmed by 0 bases and the J gene end by 4 bases; junction bases not matched to a gene: 12. The CDR3: CAWSVPGSGGERETQYF. The CDR3 coding sequence is TGTGCCTGGAGTGTACCCGGTAGCGGGGGAGAAAGAGAGACCCAGTACTTC.

This clone was detected only a few times. The chain uses TRBV5-1 and TRBJ1-1; perhaps TRBD1 as D (5 bases). CDR3 length equals 14 residues. Trimming pared 2 bases from V and 6 bases from J, leaving 14 bases between. Germline V lookup: CDR1 SGHRS, CDR2 YFSETQ. The CDR3 sequence is CASSFTGGNAEAFF. For the CDR3, the DNA is TGCGCCAGCAGCTTCACCGGGGGAAACGCTGAAGCTTTCTTT.

The table lists this clone with a few counts. This chain links TRBV2 with TRBJ1-4; 7 nucleotides line up with TRBD1. Germline CDR1 SNHLY, CDR2 FYNNEI. This CDR3 has 15 residues. V gave up 5 bases and J gave up 7 bases; unmatched junction bases: 10. In nucleotides, the CDR3 is TGTGCCAGCAGTCTCGGACAGGCGAGCGGTGAAAAACTGTTTTTT. Residues: CASSLGQASGEKLFF.

V is TRBV7-3 and J is TRBJ2-6; maybe TRBD2 (6 bases). Germline V lookup: CDR1 SGHTA, CDR2 FQGTGA. The CDR3 length is 19 residues. Trimming left V 2 bases short and J 2 bases short, with 19 bases between. The CDR3 protein is CASSLALEGKQAGANVLTF. The CDR3 DNA is TGTGCCAGCAGCTTAGCCCTGGAGGGTAAGCAGGCTGGGGCCAACGTCCTGACTTTC.

This clone was counted between two and nine times. The V gene is TRBV9, the J gene TRBJ1-5; possibly TRBD1 for D (6 bases). V was shortened by 3 bases and J by 1 base, with 11 bases between the two germline ends. The CDR3 length is 15 residues. Germline-derived CDR1 and CDR2 are SGDLS and YYNGEE. This chain's CDR3 is CASSEQGTSNQPQHF. CDR3 coding DNA: TGTGCCAGCAGCGAACAGGGAACCAGCAATCAGCCCCAGCATTTT.

This clone was picked up a small number of times. J is TRBJ1-2 and V is TRBV4-1; D not resolved. Germline V lookup: CDR1 MGHRA, CDR2 YSYEKL. The CDR3 is 15 amino acids. Trimming cost V 4 bases and J 5 bases, with 17 bases left between them. The CDR3 loop is CASSPPGRPLYGYTF. The DNA for the CDR3 is TGCGCCAGCAGCCCCCCAGGCAGACCGCTTTATGGCTACACCTTC.

This clone turned up a few times. The chain uses TRBV4-3 and TRBJ2-1, with TRBD2 matching over 12 bases. This CDR3 has 16 amino acids. After removal of 0 bases from V and 10 bases from J, the junction contained 7 bases not matched to a gene. Germline V CDR1 and CDR2: LGHNA, YSLEER. CDR3 bases: TGCGCCAGCAGCCAAGAACTCCTAGCGGGGGGGAGGGAGCAGTTCTTC. Translating it yields CASSQELLAGGREQFF.